This TCR beta chain was recovered during a study of cytomegalovirus exposure and HLA in healthy donors. Study conclusions and caveats: The authors later linked a missense DCLRE1C variant to TCR beta V- and J-gene trimming. Most CMV-associated TCR beta chains were later found to appear HLA-restricted. As a later analysis revealed, the rate of TCR association differed by HLA locus, with DRB1 most and HLA-C fewest. It was assumed in the presence/absence analyses that sequencing depth was roughly uniform across donors.

Per the germline V gene, CDR1 is SGHRS and CDR2 is YFSETQ. The CDR3 extends over 13 amino acids. Trimming took off 2 bases at V and 4 bases at J, with 8 bases between the two ends. The PCR used 60 Vbeta and 13 Jbeta primers. Repertoires were generated with immunoSEQ multiplex PCR, while TCRdb's copy carries only in-frame clones and drops some. The repertoire consists of roughly 150,000 clones, with 80% occurring once and the leading ten covering around 15%. For this clone: Its antigen is unidentified.

What was sequenced was PBMCs. The receptor comes from a woman aged 40 to 50 in good health and CMV-seronegative. This chain uses TRBV5-1 with TRBJ2-3; D is unclear. CDR3 amino acids: CASSLTSADTQYF. The CDR3 bases are TGCGCCAGCAGCTTAACCAGCGCAGATACGCAGTATTTT.